This T cell receptor beta chain was observed in a study of T cells in Graves' hyperthyroidism and ophthalmopathy. Amplification of TCR beta CDR3 regions used RNA as the template. A set of HTBI primers served as the primers for a first-round RT-PCR of the TCR CDR3. TCRdb itself ran the multiplex PCR reads through MiXCR, one entry per CDR3 protein. This table has 350,000 or so distinct CDR3 sequences, roughly 21% appearing once. Graves' hyperthyroidism was deemed stable given no ophthalmopathy progression within 18 months. Thyroid ultrasound and orbital computed tomography, with clinical symptoms and serum thyroxine and TRAb, informed diagnoses. The source of the PBMCs was less than 12 ml of fresh peripheral blood. V gave up 3 bases and J gave up 5 bases; unmatched junction bases: 9. This CDR3 comprises 15 residues. Germline V CDR1 and CDR2: SGHRS, YFSETQ.

The gene calls are TRBV5-1 and TRBJ2-5, with TRBD1 matching 8 bases. The origin of this receptor is a woman aged 45 to 65 with Graves' hyperthyroidism. Sequenced input: blood. The CDR3 region is CASSSASGGAETQYF. DNA for the CDR3: TGCGCCAGCAGCTCTGCCTCAGGGGGCGCCGAGACCCAGTACTTC.